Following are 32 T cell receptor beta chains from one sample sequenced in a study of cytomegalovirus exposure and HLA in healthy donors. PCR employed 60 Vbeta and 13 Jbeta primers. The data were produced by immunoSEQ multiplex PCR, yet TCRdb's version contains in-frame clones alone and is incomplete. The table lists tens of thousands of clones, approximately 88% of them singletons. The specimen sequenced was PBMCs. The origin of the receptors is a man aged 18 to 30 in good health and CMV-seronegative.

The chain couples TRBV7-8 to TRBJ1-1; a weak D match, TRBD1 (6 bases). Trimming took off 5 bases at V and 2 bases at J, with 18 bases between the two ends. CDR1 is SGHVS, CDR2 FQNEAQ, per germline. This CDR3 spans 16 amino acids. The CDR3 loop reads CASSPAVARGNTEAFF. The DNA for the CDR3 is TGTGCCAGCAGCCCAGCCGTCGCCAGGGGCAACACTGAAGCTTTCTTT.

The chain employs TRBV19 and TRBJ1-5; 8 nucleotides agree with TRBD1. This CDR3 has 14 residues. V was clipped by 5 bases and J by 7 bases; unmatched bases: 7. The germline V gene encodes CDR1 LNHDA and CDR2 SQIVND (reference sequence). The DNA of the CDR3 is TGTGCCAGTAGTCCCAGGGGGCACGTGCAGCCCCAGCATTTT. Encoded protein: CASSPRGHVQPQHF.

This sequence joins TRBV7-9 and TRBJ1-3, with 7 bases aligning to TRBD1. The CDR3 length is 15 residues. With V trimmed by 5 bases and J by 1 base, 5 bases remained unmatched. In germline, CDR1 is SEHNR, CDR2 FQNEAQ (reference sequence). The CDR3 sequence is CASSILTGSGNTIYF. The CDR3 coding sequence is TGTGCCAGCAGCATCTTGACAGGGTCTGGAAACACCATATATTTT. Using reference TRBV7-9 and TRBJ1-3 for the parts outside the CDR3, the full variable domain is DTGVSQNPRHKITKRGQNVTFRCDPISEHNRLYWYRQTLGQGPEFLTYFQNEAQLEKSRLLSDRFSAERPKGSFSTLEIQRTEQGDSAMYLCASSILTGSGNTIYFGEGSWLTVV.

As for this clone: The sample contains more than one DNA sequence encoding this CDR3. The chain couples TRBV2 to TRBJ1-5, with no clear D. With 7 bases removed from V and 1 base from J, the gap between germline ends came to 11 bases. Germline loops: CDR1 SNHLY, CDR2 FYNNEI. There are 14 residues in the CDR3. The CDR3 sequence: CASIGGGSNQPQHF. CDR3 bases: TGTGCCAGCATAGGTGGAGGGAGCAATCAGCCCCAGCATTTT.

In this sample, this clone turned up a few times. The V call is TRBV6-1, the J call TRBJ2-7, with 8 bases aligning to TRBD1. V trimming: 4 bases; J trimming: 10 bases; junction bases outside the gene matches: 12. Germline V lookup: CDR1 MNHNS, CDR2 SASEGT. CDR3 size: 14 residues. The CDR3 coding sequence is TGTGCCAGCAGTGTCCTAACTATCAGGGGGCTACAGTACTTC. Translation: CASSVLTIRGLQYF.

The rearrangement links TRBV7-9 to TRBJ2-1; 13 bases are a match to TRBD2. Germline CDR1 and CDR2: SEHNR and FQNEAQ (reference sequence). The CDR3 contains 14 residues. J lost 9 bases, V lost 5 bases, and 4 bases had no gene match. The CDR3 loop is CASSPRTSGSEQFF. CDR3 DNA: TGTGCCAGCAGCCCCCGGACTAGCGGGAGTGAGCAGTTCTTC.

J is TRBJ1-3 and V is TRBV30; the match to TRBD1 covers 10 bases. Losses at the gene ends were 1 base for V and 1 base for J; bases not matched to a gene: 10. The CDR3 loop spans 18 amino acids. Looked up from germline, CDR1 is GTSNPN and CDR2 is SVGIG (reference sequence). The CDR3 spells CAWSDMTGGRKSGNTIYF. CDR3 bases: TGTGCCTGGAGTGATATGACAGGGGGCAGAAAATCTGGAAACACCATATATTTT.

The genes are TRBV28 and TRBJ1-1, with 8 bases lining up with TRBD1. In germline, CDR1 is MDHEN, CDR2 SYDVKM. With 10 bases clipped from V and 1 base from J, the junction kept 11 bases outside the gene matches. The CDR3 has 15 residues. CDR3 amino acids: CATKGDRWKNTEAFF. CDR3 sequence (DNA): TGTGCCACCAAAGGGGACAGGTGGAAGAACACTGAAGCTTTCTTT.

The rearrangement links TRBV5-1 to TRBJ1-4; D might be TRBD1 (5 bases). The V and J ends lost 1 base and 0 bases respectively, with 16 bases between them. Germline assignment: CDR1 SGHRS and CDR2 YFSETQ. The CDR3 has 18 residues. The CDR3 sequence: CASSLLPRALSTNEKLFF. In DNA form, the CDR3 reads TGCGCCAGCAGCTTGTTACCCAGGGCCCTTTCAACTAATGAAAAACTGTTTTTT.

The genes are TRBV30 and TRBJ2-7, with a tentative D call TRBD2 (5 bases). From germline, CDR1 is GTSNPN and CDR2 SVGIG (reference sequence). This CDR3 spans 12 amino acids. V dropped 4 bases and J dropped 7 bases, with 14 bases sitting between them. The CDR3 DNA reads TGTGCCTGGATCGCCTTTTCGGGGGAGCAGTACTTC. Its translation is CAWIAFSGEQYF.

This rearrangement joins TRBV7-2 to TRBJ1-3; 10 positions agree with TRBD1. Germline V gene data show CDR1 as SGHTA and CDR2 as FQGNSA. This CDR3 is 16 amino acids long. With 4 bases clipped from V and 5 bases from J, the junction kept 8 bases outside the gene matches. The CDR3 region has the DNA TGTGCCAGCAGCTCATTCGGGACAGGGGAACGAAACACCATATATTTT. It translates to CASSSFGTGERNTIYF.

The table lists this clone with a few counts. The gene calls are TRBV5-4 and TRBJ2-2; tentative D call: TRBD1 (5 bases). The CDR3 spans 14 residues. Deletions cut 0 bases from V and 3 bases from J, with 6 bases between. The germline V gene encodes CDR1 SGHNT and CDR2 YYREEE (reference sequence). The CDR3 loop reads CASSLVRDTGELFF. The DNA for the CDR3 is TGTGCCAGCAGCTTGGTCAGGGACACCGGGGAGCTGTTTTTT.

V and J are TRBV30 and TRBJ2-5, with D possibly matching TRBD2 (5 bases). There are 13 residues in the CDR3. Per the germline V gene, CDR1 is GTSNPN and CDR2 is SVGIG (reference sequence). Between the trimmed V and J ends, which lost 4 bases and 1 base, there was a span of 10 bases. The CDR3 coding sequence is TGTGCCTGGACCGAGGGCCTCCAAGAGACCCAGTACTTC. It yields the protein CAWTEGLQETQYF.

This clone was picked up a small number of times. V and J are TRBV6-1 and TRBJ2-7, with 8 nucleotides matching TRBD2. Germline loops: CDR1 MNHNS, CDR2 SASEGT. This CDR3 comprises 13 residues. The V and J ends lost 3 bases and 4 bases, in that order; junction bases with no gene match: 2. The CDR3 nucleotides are TGTGCCAGCAGTGAGGCTAGCGGGTACGAGCAGTACTTC. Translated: CASSEASGYEQYF.

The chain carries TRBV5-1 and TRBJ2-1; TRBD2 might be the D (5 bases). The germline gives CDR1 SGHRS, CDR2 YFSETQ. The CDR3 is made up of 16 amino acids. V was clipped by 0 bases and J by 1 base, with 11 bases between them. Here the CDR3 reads CASSLVPSSSYNEQFF. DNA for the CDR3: TGCGCCAGCAGCTTGGTTCCTAGCAGTTCCTACAATGAGCAGTTCTTC.

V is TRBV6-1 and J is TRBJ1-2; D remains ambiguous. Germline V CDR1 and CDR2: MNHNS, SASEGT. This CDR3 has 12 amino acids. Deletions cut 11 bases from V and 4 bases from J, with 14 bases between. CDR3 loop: CADTDIGYGYTF. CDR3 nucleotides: TGTGCCGATACTGACATTGGCTATGGCTACACCTTC.

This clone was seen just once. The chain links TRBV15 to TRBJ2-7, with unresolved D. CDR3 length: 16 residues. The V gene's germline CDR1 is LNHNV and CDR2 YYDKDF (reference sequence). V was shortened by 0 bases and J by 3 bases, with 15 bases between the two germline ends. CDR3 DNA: TGTGCCACCAGCAGAGAAAGCCCCGGAGTCTACTACGAGCAGTACTTC. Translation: CATSRESPGVYYEQYF.

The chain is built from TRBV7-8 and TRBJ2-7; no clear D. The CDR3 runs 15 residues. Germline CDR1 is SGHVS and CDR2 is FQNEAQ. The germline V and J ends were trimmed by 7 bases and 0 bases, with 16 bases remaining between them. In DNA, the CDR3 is TGTGCCAGCAACCCCGGCGGTTTTTCCTCCTACGAGCAGTACTTC. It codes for CASNPGGFSSYEQYF.

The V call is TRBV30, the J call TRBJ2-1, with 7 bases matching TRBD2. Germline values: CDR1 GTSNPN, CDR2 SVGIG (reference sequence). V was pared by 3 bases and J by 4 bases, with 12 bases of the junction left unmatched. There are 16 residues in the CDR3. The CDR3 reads CAWRSPLAESYNEQFF. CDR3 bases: TGTGCCTGGAGAAGCCCCCTAGCGGAAAGTTACAATGAGCAGTTCTTC.

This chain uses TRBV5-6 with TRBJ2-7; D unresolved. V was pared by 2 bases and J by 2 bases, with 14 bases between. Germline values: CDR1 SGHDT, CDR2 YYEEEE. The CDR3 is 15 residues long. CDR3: CASSFYLTDAYEQYF. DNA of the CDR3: TGTGCCAGCAGCTTTTACTTGACTGATGCCTACGAGCAGTACTTC.

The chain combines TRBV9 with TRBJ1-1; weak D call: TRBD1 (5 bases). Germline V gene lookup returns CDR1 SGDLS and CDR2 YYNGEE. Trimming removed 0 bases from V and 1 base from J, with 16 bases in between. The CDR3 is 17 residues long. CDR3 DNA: TGTGCCAGCAGCGTAGCTAAGGACGACAGCCAGAACACTGAAGCTTTCTTT. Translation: CASSVAKDDSQNTEAFF.

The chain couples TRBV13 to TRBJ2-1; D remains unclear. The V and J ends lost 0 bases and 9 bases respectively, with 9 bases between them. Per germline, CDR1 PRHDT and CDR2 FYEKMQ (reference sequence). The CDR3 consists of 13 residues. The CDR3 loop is CASSLGRPSEQFF. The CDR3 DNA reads TGTGCCAGCAGCTTAGGCCGGCCTAGTGAGCAGTTCTTC.

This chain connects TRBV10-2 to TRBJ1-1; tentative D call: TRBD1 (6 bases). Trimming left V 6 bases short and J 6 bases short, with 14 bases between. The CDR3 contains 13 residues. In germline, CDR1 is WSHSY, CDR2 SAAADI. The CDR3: CASRQGLNSEAFF. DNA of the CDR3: TGCGCCAGCAGACAGGGCCTTAACTCTGAAGCTTTCTTT.

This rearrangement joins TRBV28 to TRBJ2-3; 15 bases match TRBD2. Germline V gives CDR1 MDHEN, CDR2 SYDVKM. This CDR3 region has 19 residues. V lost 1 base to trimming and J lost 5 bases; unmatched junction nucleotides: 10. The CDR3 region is CASSLYIFRTSGREDTQYF. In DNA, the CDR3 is TGTGCCAGCAGTTTATATATCTTCCGGACTAGCGGGAGGGAAGATACGCAGTATTTT. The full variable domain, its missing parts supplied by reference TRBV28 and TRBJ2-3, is DVKVTQSSRYLVKRTGEKVFLECVQDMDHENMFWYRQDPGLGLRLIYFSYDVKMKEKGDIPEGYSVSREKKERFSLILESASTNQTSMYLCASSLYIFRTSGREDTQYFGPGTRLTVL.

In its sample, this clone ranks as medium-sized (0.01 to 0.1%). The CDR3 loop is CASPSGTGGGTEAFF. CDR3 DNA: TGTGCCAGCCCCTCCGGGACAGGGGGCGGCACTGAAGCTTTCTTT. J is TRBJ1-1 and V is TRBV28; TRBD1 matches 12 bases. V lost 8 bases to trimming and J lost 4 bases; unmatched junction nucleotides: 8. CDR3 length: 15 amino acids. CDR1 and CDR2 from the germline V gene are MDHEN and SYDVKM.

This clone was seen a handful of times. The CDR3 region is CASSDQGAVNTIYF. The DNA of the CDR3 is TGTGCCAGCAGTGATCAGGGTGCAGTGAACACCATATATTTT. This chain uses TRBV6-6 with TRBJ1-3, with D tentatively TRBD1 (5 bases). The CDR3 loop spans 14 amino acids. The germline V gene has CDR1 MNHNY and CDR2 SVGAGI (reference sequence). V was trimmed by 5 bases and J by 7 bases, leaving 15 bases between them.

Written as DNA, the CDR3 is TGTGCCAGCAGCTTGCCTGGACAGGGGCCTTTCTTT. Its protein is CASSLPGQGPFF. The rearrangement uses TRBV5-4 and TRBJ1-1; 9 nucleotides agree with TRBD1. The CDR3 totals 12 residues. Germline V gene data show CDR1 as SGHNT and CDR2 as YYREEE (reference sequence). With 1 base clipped from V and 12 bases from J, the junction kept 4 bases outside the gene matches.

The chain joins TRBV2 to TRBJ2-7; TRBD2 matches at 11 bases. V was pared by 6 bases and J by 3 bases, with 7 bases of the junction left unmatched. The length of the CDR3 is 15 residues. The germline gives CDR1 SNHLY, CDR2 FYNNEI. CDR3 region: CASRAGTSGFYEQYF. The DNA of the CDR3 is TGTGCCAGCAGGGCCGGGACTAGCGGTTTCTACGAGCAGTACTTC. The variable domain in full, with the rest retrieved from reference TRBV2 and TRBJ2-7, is EPEVTQTPSHQVTQMGQEVILRCVPISNHLYFYWYRQILGQKVEFLVSFYNNEISEKSEIFDDQFSVERPDGSNFTLKIRSTKLEDSAMYFCASRAGTSGFYEQYFGPGTRLTVT.

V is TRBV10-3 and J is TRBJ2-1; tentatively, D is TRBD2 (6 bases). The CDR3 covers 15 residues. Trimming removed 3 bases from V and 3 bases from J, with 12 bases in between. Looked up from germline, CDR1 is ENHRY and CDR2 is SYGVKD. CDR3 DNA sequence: TGTGCCATCAGTGACCCCGGGAGTCTCTACAATGAGCAGTTCTTC. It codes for CAISDPGSLYNEQFF.

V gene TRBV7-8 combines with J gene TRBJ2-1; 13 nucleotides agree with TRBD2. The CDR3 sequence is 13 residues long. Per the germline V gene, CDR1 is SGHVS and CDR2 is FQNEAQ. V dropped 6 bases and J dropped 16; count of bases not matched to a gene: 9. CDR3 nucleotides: TGTGCCAGCAGGCTACTAGCGGGAGGGGAAGGTTTCTTC. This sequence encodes CASRLLAGGEGFF.

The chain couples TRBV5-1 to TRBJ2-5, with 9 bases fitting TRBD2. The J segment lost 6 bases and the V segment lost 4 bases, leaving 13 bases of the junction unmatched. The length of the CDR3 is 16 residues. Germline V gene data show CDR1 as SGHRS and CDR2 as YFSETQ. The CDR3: CASSPLGGRAGKTQYF. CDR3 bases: TGCGCCAGCAGCCCCCTCGGCGGGAGGGCCGGTAAGACCCAGTACTTC.

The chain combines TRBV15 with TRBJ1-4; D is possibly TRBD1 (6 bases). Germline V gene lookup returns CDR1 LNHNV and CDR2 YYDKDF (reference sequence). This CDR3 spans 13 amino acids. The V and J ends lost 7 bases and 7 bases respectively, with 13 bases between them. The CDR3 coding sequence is TGTGCCACCAAGTTCTCAGGGGCTGAAAAACTGTTTTTT. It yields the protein CATKFSGAEKLFF.